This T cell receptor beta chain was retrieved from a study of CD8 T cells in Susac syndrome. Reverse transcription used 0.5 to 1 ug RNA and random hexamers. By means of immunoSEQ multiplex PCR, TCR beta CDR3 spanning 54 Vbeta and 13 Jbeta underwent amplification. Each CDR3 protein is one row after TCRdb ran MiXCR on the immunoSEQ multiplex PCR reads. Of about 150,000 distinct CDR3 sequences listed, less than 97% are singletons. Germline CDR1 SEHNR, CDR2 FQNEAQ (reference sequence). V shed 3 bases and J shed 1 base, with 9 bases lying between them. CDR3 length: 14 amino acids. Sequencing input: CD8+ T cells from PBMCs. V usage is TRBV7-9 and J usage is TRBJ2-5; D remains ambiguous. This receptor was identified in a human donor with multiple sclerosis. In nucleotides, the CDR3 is TGTGCCAGCAGCTTGTCACAACCCCAAGAGACCCAGTACTTC. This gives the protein CASSLSQPQETQYF.